This note documents a single T cell receptor (beta chain) sequence. Its antigen remains unknown. The data were produced by immunoSEQ multiplex PCR, yet TCRdb's version contains in-frame clones alone and is incomplete. The profile covers about 30,000 clones, none occurring a single time. The data are from a study of T cells after posttransplantation cyclophosphamide. Study conclusions and caveats: Recipient CMV seropositivity and CMV reactivation strongly tracked TRB clonality.

CDR3 length: 15 amino acids. Germline V lookup: CDR1 GTSNPN, CDR2 SVGIG (reference sequence). Losses at the gene ends were 2 bases for V and 5 bases for J; bases not matched to a gene: 8. The TCR sequence derives from an older woman in good health, CMV-negative, and a related stem cell transplant donor. Sequencing was carried out using PBMCs. This rearrangement joins TRBV30 to TRBJ1-1; 10 nucleotides line up with TRBD1. This CDR3 is CAWSPDRGRRTEAFF. CDR3 DNA sequence: TGTGCCTGGAGTCCCGACAGGGGGCGTCGGACTGAAGCTTTCTTT.